This entry lists 13 T cell receptor beta chains sequenced from one sample in a study of shared clonotypes between healthy human individuals. Profiled with immunoSEQ multiplex PCR; TCRdb holds only in-frame clones, not every one. The sample records some 300,000 clones, around 79% being singletons. Sequenced: memory CD4+ T cells sorted from blood. Documented subset: CD45RA-negative fraction. Every receptor here comes from a young man in good health.

On this clone: Mismatch with germline at one junction end may stem from a read error. The genes are TRBV7-7 and TRBJ2-3, with 8 nucleotides matching TRBD1. This CDR3 has 15 amino acids. CDR1 and CDR2 from the germline V gene are SSHAT and FNYEAQ (reference sequence). Here the CDR3 reads CASSRLTGDLDTQYF. The CDR3 DNA follows: TGTGCTAGCAGCAGACTGACAGGGGACCTAGATACGCAGTATTTT.

This chain joins TRBV10-3 and TRBJ2-3; D is perhaps TRBD1 (5 bases). Germline V gives CDR1 ENHRY, CDR2 SYGVKD. The CDR3 is 11 residues long. V lost 10 bases, J lost 4 bases, and 9 bases lay in between. The CDR3 nucleotides read TGTGCCACCGAGACAGCAGATACGCAGTATTTT. Residues: CATETADTQYF.

This chain links TRBV30 with TRBJ2-5; D unclear. V was trimmed by 0 bases and J by 5 bases, leaving 19 bases between them. This CDR3 is built from 16 residues. Germline V gives CDR1 GTSNPN, CDR2 SVGIG (reference sequence). As DNA, the CDR3 is TGTGCCTGGAGTGTAATCGGAGCCAGCCGGATCGAGACCCAGTACTTC. Encoded protein: CAWSVIGASRIETQYF.

This clone was observed a handful of times. The genes are TRBV28 and TRBJ2-5; 8 nucleotides agree with TRBD2. Germline lookup yields CDR1 MDHEN and CDR2 SYDVKM. Unmatched junction bases numbered 11, after V lost 5 bases and J lost 6 bases. The CDR3 extends over 15 amino acids. CDR3 sequence: CASSSGRSGGKTQYF. The DNA for the CDR3 is TGTGCCAGCAGTAGCGGGAGAAGCGGTGGGAAGACCCAGTACTTC.

This clone was observed a handful of times. This chain connects TRBV6-1 to TRBJ2-2, with D hard to call. The CDR3 runs 17 residues. Trimming stripped 2 bases from V and 5 bases from J, with 18 bases between. The germline CDR1 and CDR2 sequences are MNHNS and SASEGT. DNA for the CDR3: TGTGCCAGCAGTGAACCGGCCGGAGCAGGATGGACCGGGGAGCTGTTTTTT. As protein: CASSEPAGAGWTGELFF.

The chain is built from TRBV4-3 and TRBJ2-2; 8 bases match TRBD2. CDR3 length: 20 residues. The germline gives CDR1 LGHNA, CDR2 YSLEER. V was clipped by 0 bases and J by 3 bases; unmatched bases: 15. Written as DNA, the CDR3 is TGCGCCAGCAGCCAAGATTTACTAGCGGTCCAGGACGGGTACACCGGGGAGCTGTTTTTT. Amino acids: CASSQDLLAVQDGYTGELFF.

The chain employs TRBV10-3 and TRBJ2-3; D may be TRBD1 (5 bases). This CDR3 has 13 residues. Germline CDR1 is ENHRY and CDR2 is SYGVKD. Deletions cut 2 bases from V and 5 bases from J, with 8 bases between. In nucleotides, the CDR3 is TGTGCCATCAGTGAGAGGGGCGGAGATACGCAGTATTTT. Its translation: CAISERGGDTQYF.

This clone was observed a few times. V is TRBV15 and J is TRBJ2-1, with D possibly TRBD1 on 6 matching bases. The V gene's germline CDR1 is LNHNV and CDR2 YYDKDF (reference sequence). V lost 5 bases and J 6 bases, leaving 20 bases between the germline ends. The CDR3 extends over 16 amino acids. This chain's CDR3 is CATSPRGDKLGNEQFF. The CDR3 region has the DNA TGTGCCACCAGCCCGCGAGGGGACAAACTAGGCAATGAGCAGTTCTTC.

The chain carries TRBV7-2 and TRBJ1-1; D not resolved. Germline CDR1 SGHTA, CDR2 FQGNSA. The CDR3 covers 13 residues. V was pared by 0 bases and J by 6 bases, with 8 bases between. CDR3 DNA: TGTGCCAGCAGCTTAGCCCCAGGAGCTGAAGCTTTCTTT. Translating it yields CASSLAPGAEAFF. Full variable domain (rest looked up from reference TRBV7-2 and TRBJ1-1): GAGVSQSPSNKVTEKGKDVELRCDPISGHTALYWYRQSLGQGLEFLIYFQGNSAPDKSGLPSDRFSAERTGGSVSTLTIQRTQQEDSAVYLCASSLAPGAEAFFGQGTRLTVV.

This clone has a handful of counts. V is TRBV29-1 and J is TRBJ1-1; D might be TRBD1 (5 bases). CDR3 length: 12 amino acids. The germline gives CDR1 SQVTM, CDR2 ANQGSEA. V was clipped by 4 bases and J by 4 bases, with 10 bases between them. The CDR3 nucleotides read TGCAGCGTTGGGGACCGAGTCACTGAAGCTTTCTTT. Its protein is CSVGDRVTEAFF. Variable domain in full (rest from reference TRBV29-1 and TRBJ1-1): SAVISQKPSRDICQRGTSLTIQCQVDSQVTMMFWYRQQPGQSLTLIATANQGSEATYESGFVIDKFPISRPNLTFSTLTVSNMSPEDSSIYLCSVGDRVTEAFFGQGTRLTVV.

On this clone: A single base separates this from a much larger clone, so it may be a read error. The chain uses TRBV25-1 and TRBJ2-3; 7 bases line up with TRBD2. Losses at the gene ends were 3 bases for V and 5 bases for J; bases not matched to a gene: 5. CDR3 length: 14 amino acids. Germline V gene data show CDR1 as MGHDK and CDR2 as SYGVNS. CDR3 in DNA: TGTGCCAGCAGTGAGGCTAGCGGCCTAGATACGCAGTATTTT. Residues: CASSEASGLDTQYF.

This clone was observed a single time. The chain carries TRBV5-4 and TRBJ2-2, with a tentative D call TRBD1 (5 bases). Germline CDR1 reads SGHNT; CDR2 reads YYREEE (reference sequence). V was trimmed by 3 bases and J by 8 bases, leaving 17 bases between them. CDR3 length equals 15 residues. The CDR3: CASSYNQGYEGELFF. In nucleotides, the CDR3 is TGTGCCAGCAGCTACAACCAGGGTTATGAGGGGGAGCTGTTTTTT.

This clone was seen a few times. This rearrangement joins TRBV4-1 to TRBJ2-5; 9 nucleotides match TRBD2. Trimming removed 0 bases from V and 4 bases from J; junction bases left unmatched: 9. The V gene's germline CDR1 is MGHRA and CDR2 YSYEKL. This CDR3 is 17 amino acids long. The CDR3 DNA is TGCGCCAGCAGCCAAGATCTACAGGCGGGAGGGGTAGAGACCCAGTACTTC. It is translated as CASSQDLQAGGVETQYF.